Following are 31 T cell receptor beta chains from one sample sequenced in a study of pediatric ulcerative colitis. Sequenced by immunoSEQ multiplex PCR; TCRdb stores in-frame clones only, minus some. This table has approximately 9,000 clones, around nine tenths appearing once. Sequencing was done on a sample of blood. Source of these receptors: a girl between 10 and 17 years old with moderate ulcerative colitis.

The chain employs TRBV9 and TRBJ2-7, with TRBD1 matching over 9 bases. The ends lost 4 bases at V and 4 bases at J; junction bases unmatched: 12. The CDR3 totals 16 residues. Germline V gives CDR1 SGDLS, CDR2 YYNGEE. CDR3 loop: CASSPRQGGNWYEQYF. In nucleotides, the CDR3 is TGTGCCAGCAGCCCCCGACAGGGGGGGAATTGGTACGAGCAGTACTTC.

V gene TRBV27 combines with J gene TRBJ2-7, with 14 bases lining up with TRBD2. Looked up from germline, CDR1 is MNHEY and CDR2 is SMNVEV (reference sequence). CDR3 size: 16 residues. Losses at the gene ends were 6 bases for V and 6 bases for J; bases not matched to a gene: 10. The CDR3 reads CASSPGLAGALGEQYF. CDR3 nucleotide sequence: TGTGCCAGCAGCCCGGGACTAGCGGGGGCCCTTGGCGAGCAGTACTTC.

The J gene is TRBJ2-3, the V gene TRBV28; D remains ambiguous. The germline gives CDR1 MDHEN, CDR2 SYDVKM. V lost 4 bases, J lost 9 bases, and 11 bases lay in between. The CDR3 has 12 residues. This chain's CDR3 is CASSSAHTTQYF. The CDR3 DNA reads TGTGCCAGCAGTTCGGCCCACACGACGCAGTATTTT.

This rearrangement joins TRBV2 to TRBJ1-2; 9 bases line up with TRBD1. Germline CDR1 and CDR2: SNHLY and FYNNEI. The length of the CDR3 is 16 residues. The junction had 10 bases not matched to a gene; V was cut back by 5 bases and J by 3 bases. The CDR3 spells CASSPLTGGNDYGYTF. In DNA, the CDR3 is TGTGCCAGCAGTCCCCTGACAGGGGGTAATGACTATGGCTACACCTTC.

The rearrangement uses TRBV27 and TRBJ2-1; 7 bases are a match to TRBD2. Trimming cost V 6 bases and J 0 bases; bases outside gene matches: 8. The CDR3 contains 16 residues. Germline V gene data show CDR1 as MNHEY and CDR2 as SMNVEV (reference sequence). DNA of the CDR3: TGTGCCAGCAGACCCCTTATAGCGGGCTCCTACAATGAGCAGTTCTTC. Protein sequence: CASRPLIAGSYNEQFF.

CDR3 nucleotides: TGTGCCAGCAGCCCCCCAGGGGGCGCTGGGAATTTCTATGGCTACACCTTC. It is translated as CASSPPGGAGNFYGYTF. The chain links TRBV7-9 to TRBJ1-2, with TRBD1 identical over 8 bases. The V and J ends lost 5 bases and 4 bases, in that order; junction bases with no gene match: 15. CDR3 size: 17 residues. The V gene's germline CDR1 is SEHNR and CDR2 FQNEAQ (reference sequence).

This CDR3 is CASSSGGQTNEKLFF. CDR3 sequence (DNA): TGTGCCAGTAGTTCAGGGGGACAAACTAATGAAAAACTGTTTTTT. The chain uses TRBV19 and TRBJ1-4, with TRBD1 identical over 7 bases. Germline lookup yields CDR1 LNHDA and CDR2 SQIVND (reference sequence). This CDR3 comprises 15 residues. V lost 5 bases to trimming and J lost 1 base; unmatched junction nucleotides: 4.

The chain links TRBV5-1 to TRBJ2-3; TRBD1 or TRBD2 may be the D gene (5 bases each). Germline V gives CDR1 SGHRS, CDR2 YFSETQ. CDR3 length: 11 amino acids. V gave up 4 bases and J gave up 6 bases, with 6 bases separating them. The CDR3 bases are TGCGCCAGCAGCGAGGGGGATACGCAGTATTTT. Translated: CASSEGDTQYF.

The J gene is TRBJ2-3, the V gene TRBV4-1; no clear D. Germline-derived CDR1 and CDR2 are MGHRA and YSYEKL. The CDR3 covers 17 residues. Trimming cost V 1 base and J 0 bases, with 14 bases left between them. Written as DNA, the CDR3 is TGCGCCAGCAGCCAAGTAATAACCGGAACCAGCACAGATACGCAGTATTTT. The encoded protein is CASSQVITGTSTDTQYF.

This chain's CDR3 is CASSMGPAGPSYEQYF. In DNA, the CDR3 is TGTGCCAGCAGCATGGGTCCGGCGGGACCTTCCTACGAGCAGTACTTC. This chain links TRBV2 with TRBJ2-7, with D possibly matching TRBD2 (6 bases). The CDR3 sequence is 16 residues long. The V end was cut by 6 bases, the J end by 1 base, with 19 bases between. The germline V gene has CDR1 SNHLY and CDR2 FYNNEI.

The CDR3 here is CASSGTGTGPPEEQYF. CDR3 nucleotide sequence: TGTGCCAGCAGTGGAACCGGGACAGGGCCCCCGGAGGAGCAGTACTTC. The J gene is TRBJ2-7, the V gene TRBV6-4, with 9 bases lining up with TRBD1. CDR3 length: 16 amino acids. V shed 4 bases, J shed 7 bases, and the junction held 14 bases outside the gene matches. The V gene's germline CDR1 is MRHNA and CDR2 SNTAGT.

The count of this clone is one. The chain links TRBV5-1 to TRBJ1-5, with D uncertain. Germline CDR1 is SGHRS and CDR2 is YFSETQ. The CDR3 is made up of 13 amino acids. V gave up 1 base and J gave up 0 bases, with 2 bases separating them. CDR3 bases: TGCGCCAGCAGCTTGAGTAGCAATCAGCCCCAGCATTTT. This translates into CASSLSSNQPQHF.

V is TRBV9 and J is TRBJ1-3; 12 nucleotides line up with TRBD1. Trimming took 0 bases from V and 0 from J; bases not matched to a gene: 7. The CDR3 runs 19 residues. CDR1 SGDLS and CDR2 YYNGEE come from the germline V gene. This chain's CDR3 is CASSVAGTGGYLSGNTIYF. The CDR3 DNA reads TGTGCCAGCAGCGTAGCCGGGACAGGGGGCTATCTCTCTGGAAACACCATATATTTT.

This clone has only one observation. This chain joins TRBV27 and TRBJ1-5; D remains unclear. Germline lookup yields CDR1 MNHEY and CDR2 SMNVEV (reference sequence). There are 13 residues in the CDR3. V was cut by 2 bases and J by 1 base, with 3 bases left in between. The CDR3 sequence: CASSLLSNQPQHF. The CDR3 bases are TGTGCCAGCAGTTTACTCAGCAATCAGCCCCAGCATTTT.

V gene TRBV7-6 combines with J gene TRBJ2-5; D is ambiguous. The germline V gene has CDR1 SGHVS and CDR2 FNYEAQ. This CDR3 region has 13 residues. V was pared by 0 bases and J by 1 base, with 3 bases between. The CDR3 sequence is CASSLARQETQYF. CDR3 in DNA: TGTGCCAGCAGCTTAGCCCGCCAAGAGACCCAGTACTTC.

V is TRBV29-1 and J is TRBJ2-1; D is possibly TRBD1 (6 bases). V lost 4 bases to trimming and J lost 10 bases, with 8 bases between them. This CDR3 has 10 amino acids. Germline CDR1 SQVTM, CDR2 ANQGSEA. The CDR3 bases are TGCAGCGTTGTCGGGACAGAGCAGTTCTTC. Its translation is CSVVGTEQFF.

The chain has TRBV2 and TRBJ2-7; D possibly matches TRBD1 or TRBD2 (5 bases each). From germline, CDR1 is SNHLY and CDR2 FYNNEI. Trimming pared 8 bases from V and 11 bases from J, leaving 19 bases between. CDR3 size: 12 residues. CDR3 sequence (DNA): TGTGCCAGCGGATATTCCGGGACGCCGGAGTACTTC. Translating it yields CASGYSGTPEYF. Filled out from reference TRBV2 and TRBJ2-7, the complete variable domain reads EPEVTQTPSHQVTQMGQEVILRCVPISNHLYFYWYRQILGQKVEFLVSFYNNEISEKSEIFDDQFSVERPDGSNFTLKIRSTKLEDSAMYFCASGYSGTPEYFGPGTRLTVT.

This clone was recorded once. This sequence joins TRBV4-1 and TRBJ1-6; TRBD1 is a possible D gene (6 bases). The CDR3 covers 16 residues. With 1 base removed from V and 4 bases from J, the gap between germline ends came to 11 bases. CDR1 is MGHRA and CDR2 is YSYEKL in the germline V gene. DNA of the CDR3: TGCGCCAGCAGCCAAGTTAGGGGGAGTTATAATTCACCCCTCCACTTT. Its protein is CASSQVRGSYNSPLHF.

This CDR3 is CATSRDRAGELFF. CDR3 bases: TGTGCCACCAGCAGAGATCGGGCCGGGGAGCTGTTTTTT. The chain joins TRBV15 to TRBJ2-2; D is unresolved. This CDR3 contains 13 residues. Trimming removed 0 bases at V and 6 bases at J, with 5 bases between. Germline values: CDR1 LNHNV, CDR2 YYDKDF (reference sequence). Using reference TRBV15 and TRBJ2-2 for the parts outside the CDR3, the full variable domain is DAMVIQNPRYQVTQFGKPVTLSCSQTLNHNVMYWYQQKSSQAPKLLFHYYDKDFNNEADTPDNFQSRRPNTSFCFLDIRSPGLGDTAMYLCATSRDRAGELFFGEGSRLTVL.

The chain links TRBV5-4 to TRBJ2-7, with no clear D. CDR1 and CDR2 from the germline V gene are SGHNT and YYREEE (reference sequence). The length of the CDR3 is 14 residues. V gave up 3 bases and J gave up 4 bases, with 14 bases separating them. CDR3 protein: CASSSDLWEYEQYF. The CDR3 coding sequence is TGTGCCAGCAGCTCAGACCTGTGGGAATACGAGCAGTACTTC.

The chain links TRBV28 to TRBJ1-2; D is perhaps TRBD1 (5 bases). Trimming cost V 4 bases and J 8 bases, with 11 bases left between them. Germline-derived CDR1 and CDR2 are MDHEN and SYDVKM. This CDR3 has 12 amino acids. The CDR3 loop is CASSSGDQGYTF. Written as DNA, the CDR3 is TGTGCCAGCAGTTCCGGGGACCAGGGCTACACCTTC.

This chain joins TRBV29-1 and TRBJ2-3, with 8 positions matching TRBD2. CDR3 length: 14 amino acids. CDR1 is SQVTM, CDR2 ANQGSEA, per germline. With 3 bases clipped from V and 0 bases from J, the junction kept 2 bases outside the gene matches. CDR3 sequence (DNA): TGCAGCGTTGACGGGACTAGGAGCACAGATACGCAGTATTTT. It translates to CSVDGTRSTDTQYF.

This rearrangement joins TRBV6-1 to TRBJ1-1, with D maybe TRBD1 (5 bases). Germline CDR1 MNHNS, CDR2 SASEGT. This CDR3 is built from 13 residues. The V and J ends lost 10 bases and 2 bases respectively, with 14 bases between them. CDR3 amino acids: CATRRDPNTEAFF. In nucleotides, the CDR3 is TGTGCCACCAGACGGGACCCCAACACTGAAGCTTTCTTT.

The chain has TRBV6-6 and TRBJ2-2; D is undetermined. V lost 7 bases and J 7 bases, leaving 19 bases between the germline ends. Germline CDR1 and CDR2: MNHNY and SVGAGI (reference sequence). The CDR3 is made up of 15 amino acids. The CDR3: CASTQASAGGGELFF. The DNA for the CDR3 is TGTGCCAGCACCCAAGCTTCTGCCGGCGGCGGGGAGCTGTTTTTT.

The chain is built from TRBV6-5 and TRBJ2-1; D call uncertain. Germline V lookup: CDR1 MNHEY, CDR2 SVGAGI. The CDR3 runs to 12 residues. Trimming stripped 0 bases from V and 12 bases from J, with 9 bases between. CDR3 DNA: TGTGCCAGCAGTTACTCGACGGGTAGGCAGTTCTTC. Translation: CASSYSTGRQFF.

This clone was observed a handful of times. The chain joins TRBV19 to TRBJ2-1; D gene uncertain. V lost 6 bases and J lost 3, with 3 bases in between. The CDR3 has 11 amino acids. Germline V gene sequence: CDR1 LNHDA, CDR2 SQIVND (reference sequence). CDR3 loop: CASSDYNEQFF. In nucleotides, the CDR3 is TGTGCCAGTAGCGACTACAATGAGCAGTTCTTC. The variable domain in full, with the rest retrieved from reference TRBV19 and TRBJ2-1, is DGGITQSPKYLFRKEGQNVTLSCEQNLNHDAMYWYRQDPGQGLRLIYYSQIVNDFQKGDIAEGYSVSREKKESFPLTVTSAQKNPTAFYLCASSDYNEQFFGPGTRLTVL.

The V gene is TRBV27, the J gene TRBJ1-1, with D perhaps TRBD1 (5 bases). Germline V gene lookup returns CDR1 MNHEY and CDR2 SMNVEV (reference sequence). V lost 3 bases, J lost 1 base, and 9 bases lay in between. The CDR3 extends over 14 amino acids. The CDR3 nucleotides are TGTGCCAGCAGTTTTGTCGGGGGGAACACTGAAGCTTTCTTT. Translated, it gives CASSFVGGNTEAFF.

This clone showed up just once. The chain combines TRBV9 with TRBJ2-2, with TRBD2 matching over 9 bases. This CDR3 spans 20 amino acids. The V and J ends lost 0 bases and 1 base, in that order; junction bases with no gene match: 13. Germline V gene data show CDR1 as SGDLS and CDR2 as YYNGEE. CDR3 sequence: CASSVGTPREGRWNTGELFF. The CDR3 region has the DNA TGTGCCAGCAGCGTAGGCACCCCGCGGGAGGGCCGATGGAACACCGGGGAGCTGTTTTTT.

V and J are TRBV7-9 and TRBJ2-3, with no clear D. Germline assignment: CDR1 SEHNR and CDR2 FQNEAQ (reference sequence). This CDR3 has 12 residues. The V gene lost 0 bases and the J gene lost 6 bases, with 4 bases spanning the gap. The chain's CDR3 is CASSLAPDTQYF. In DNA, the CDR3 is TGTGCCAGCAGCTTAGCGCCCGATACGCAGTATTTT.

CDR3 protein: CASSLRTSGRGDTDTQYF. The CDR3 DNA reads TGTGCCAGCAGCTTGAGGACTAGCGGGAGAGGGGACACAGATACGCAGTATTTT. The V call is TRBV7-9, the J call TRBJ2-3; 13 bases map to TRBD2. Trimming removed 3 bases from V and 2 bases from J; junction bases left unmatched: 8. CDR3 size: 18 residues. The V gene's germline CDR1 is SEHNR and CDR2 FQNEAQ (reference sequence).

This clone has more than one count but fewer than ten. The CDR3 DNA sequence: TGTGCCAGCAGTGAAACAGGGGGCACCAATCAGCCCCAGCATTTT. This codes for CASSETGGTNQPQHF. This sequence joins TRBV6-4 and TRBJ1-5; 9 bases match TRBD1. The CDR3 loop spans 15 amino acids. V was pared by 3 bases and J by 3 bases, with 3 bases of the junction left unmatched. Germline values: CDR1 MRHNA, CDR2 SNTAGT.